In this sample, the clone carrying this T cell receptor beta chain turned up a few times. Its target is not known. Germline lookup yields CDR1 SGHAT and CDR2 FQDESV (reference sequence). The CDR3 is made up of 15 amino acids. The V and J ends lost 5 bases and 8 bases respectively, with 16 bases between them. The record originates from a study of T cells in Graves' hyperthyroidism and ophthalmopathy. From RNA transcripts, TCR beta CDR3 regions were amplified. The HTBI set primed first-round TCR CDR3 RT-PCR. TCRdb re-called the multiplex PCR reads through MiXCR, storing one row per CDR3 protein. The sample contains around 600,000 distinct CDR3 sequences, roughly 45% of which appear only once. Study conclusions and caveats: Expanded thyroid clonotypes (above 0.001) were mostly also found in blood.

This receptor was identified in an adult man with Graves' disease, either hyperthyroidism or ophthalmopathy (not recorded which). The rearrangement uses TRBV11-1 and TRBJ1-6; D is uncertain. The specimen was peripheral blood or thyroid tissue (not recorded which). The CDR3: CASSPTPMDDSPLHF. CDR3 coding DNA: TGTGCCAGCAGCCCGACCCCCATGGACGATTCACCCCTCCACTTT.